This T cell receptor (beta chain) was recorded in a study of PD-1 blockade in classical Hodgkin lymphoma. Overall study findings and caveats: Diminished baseline TCR diversity has been reported in newly diagnosed patients relative to healthy donors. By C4D1 there was a significant rise in CD4+ TCR diversity but not in CD8+ TCR diversity. Diversity similar to that of newly diagnosed patients was seen at baseline in complete responders.

Following autologous stem cell transplantation, relapse occurred in every patient, and exposure to brentuximab vedotin varied. As to this clone: Antigen unknown.

TCRdb keeps only in-frame clones here, not all; method: immunoSEQ multiplex PCR. The sample includes over 60,000 clones, 71% seen only once; the top ten take 7% to 10%. CDR1 and CDR2 (germline): MNHEY, SVGAGI. This CDR3 region has 15 residues. Trimming removed 0 bases from V and 8 bases from J, with 16 bases in between. The sequencing used peripheral blood mononuclear cells (PBMCs), collected before the second cycle of nivolumab. The V and J genes are TRBV6-5 and TRBJ1-2, with D hard to call. This receptor was identified in a human donor with classical Hodgkin lymphoma. The DNA for the CDR3 is TGTGCCAGCAGTTACTCGATGCTACAGATCGGCGGCTACACCTTC. This sequence encodes CASSYSMLQIGGYTF.